These 20 T cell receptor beta chains were all obtained from the same sample, sequenced in a study of early T cells in non-severe SARS-CoV-2 infection (dated by TCRdb to the early 2020s). The method behind the library was 5' RACE. Reads for this sample came from a NextSeq 500. In-frame beta chains were kept once TCRdb had trimmed the public reads at Q25 with fastp and called clones with MiXCR. Duplicate CDR3 protein sequences are folded into a single record with the most common DNA and genes. Here the sample has more than 55,000 distinct CDR3 sequences; around 14% occur a single time. About a tenth of the sample goes to the ten largest clones. Sequences were derived from whole blood, sampled at baseline. These receptors were obtained from an adult who was a healthcare worker with PCR-confirmed SARS-CoV-2 infection or an uninfected control (not recorded which).

The V and J genes are TRBV2 and TRBJ1-6; 10 bases map to TRBD1. The CDR3 has 15 amino acids. CDR1 and CDR2 (germline): SNHLY, FYNNEI. V trimming: 3 bases; J trimming: 10 bases; junction bases outside the gene matches: 6. The CDR3 bases are TGTGCCAGCAGTGATCGACAGGGGGCAAGGTCACCCCTCCACTTT. It is translated as CASSDRQGARSPLHF. The full variable domain, its missing parts supplied by reference TRBV2 and TRBJ1-6, is EPEVTQTPSHQVTQMGQEVILRCVPISNHLYFYWYRQILGQKVEFLVSFYNNEISEKSEIFDDQFSVERPDGSNFTLKIRSTKLEDSAMYFCASSDRQGARSPLHFGNGTRLTVT.

V and J are TRBV12-3 or TRBV12-4 and TRBJ2-1; 15 nucleotides align to TRBD2. V lost 6 bases to trimming and J lost 8 bases; unmatched junction nucleotides: 5. The length of the CDR3 is 15 residues. The CDR3 here is CASRRTSGRVYEQFF. In DNA, the CDR3 is TGTGCCAGCAGGCGGACTAGCGGGAGGGTCTATGAGCAGTTCTTC.

The CDR3 coding sequence is TGTGCCAGCAGCTTAAGAATTCAACAGGGGGCTAATGAGCAGTTCTTC. The encoded protein is CASSLRIQQGANEQFF. J is TRBJ2-1 and V is TRBV7-3; 9 positions match TRBD1. Germline trimming cut 1 base from V and 7 bases from J; bases unmatched to any gene: 8. Germline values: CDR1 SGHTA, CDR2 FQGTGA. The CDR3 extends over 16 amino acids.

A few counts support this clonotype. The rearrangement uses TRBV12-3 or TRBV12-4 and TRBJ2-1; D might be TRBD1 (5 bases). V lost 6 bases and J lost 8, with 11 bases in between. The CDR3 runs to 12 residues. The CDR3 here is CASRTLRDEQFF. The CDR3 DNA reads as TGTGCCAGCAGGACTCTCAGGGATGAGCAGTTCTTC.

The V and J genes are TRBV12-3 or TRBV12-4 and TRBJ1-1, with no clear D. This CDR3 has 12 amino acids. The V gene lost 4 bases and the J gene lost 7 bases, with 10 bases spanning the gap. CDR3 amino acids: CASSSPSGEAFF. In nucleotides, the CDR3 is TGTGCCAGCAGTTCCCCATCCGGTGAAGCTTTCTTT.

This clonotype appeared many times. This chain joins TRBV4-1 and TRBJ2-5; the match to TRBD2 covers 7 bases. The CDR3 totals 18 residues. J gave up 5 bases and V 0 bases, and 15 bases lay outside the gene matches. Germline assignment: CDR1 MGHRA and CDR2 YSYEKL. The CDR3 nucleotides read TGCGCCAGCAGCCAAGAATGGACTAGTGGTATCAACAATGAGACCCAGTACTTC. Translation: CASSQEWTSGINNETQYF.

This clonotype was recorded a few times. The chain employs TRBV7-6 and TRBJ2-7; possible D gene TRBD1, 5 bases. This CDR3 has 14 residues. Trimming removed 8 bases from V and 2 bases from J, with 16 bases in between. The germline V gene encodes CDR1 SGHVS and CDR2 FNYEAQ. CDR3 loop: CASVPKWGTYEQYF. CDR3 sequence (DNA): TGTGCCAGCGTCCCGAAGTGGGGCACCTACGAGCAGTACTTC.

In its sample, this clonotype was seen many times. The rearrangement uses TRBV7-2 and TRBJ1-6; TRBD1 aligns across 7 bases. Looked up from germline, CDR1 is SGHTA and CDR2 is FQGNSA. CDR3 length equals 15 residues. Trimming removed 5 bases from V and 4 bases from J; junction bases left unmatched: 5. Here the CDR3 DNA reads TGTGCCAGCAGCCCCCAGGGACAGTATAATTCACCCCTCCACTTT. Translation: CASSPQGQYNSPLHF.

A few counts support this clonotype. The CDR3 region is CASSPSSGTDTQYF. CDR3 DNA sequence: TGTGCCAGCAGCCCATCTAGCGGGACAGATACGCAGTATTTT. The rearrangement links TRBV12-3 or TRBV12-4 to TRBJ2-3, with 8 positions matching TRBD2. CDR3 length: 14 residues. Trimming cost V 6 bases and J 3 bases; bases outside gene matches: 5.

The chain joins TRBV29-1 to TRBJ2-5; possible D gene TRBD1, 5 bases. CDR1 and CDR2 from the germline V gene are SQVTM and ANQGSEA. The CDR3 loop spans 15 amino acids. CDR3 nucleotide sequence: TGCAGGGTGAGGTCAGGGAATCTTCGTGAGGAGACCCAGTACTTC. It is translated as CRVRSGNLREETQYF.

This clonotype was counted a few times. V and J are TRBV7-6 and TRBJ1-1, with D unresolved. V was shortened by 1 base and J by 7 bases, with 10 bases between the two germline ends. CDR1 is SGHVS and CDR2 is FNYEAQ in the germline V gene. There are 13 residues in the CDR3. The chain's CDR3 is CASSLDPGREAFF. DNA of the CDR3: TGTGCCAGCAGCTTAGATCCGGGCCGTGAAGCTTTCTTT.

J is TRBJ2-3 and V is TRBV7-9; D is possibly TRBD1 (5 bases). Germline V lookup: CDR1 SEHNR, CDR2 FQNEAQ (reference sequence). The CDR3 is made up of 14 amino acids. V lost 2 bases and J 6 bases, leaving 12 bases between the germline ends. The CDR3 region has the DNA TGTGCCAGCAGCTTAATAGGGGATCCGGATACGCAGTATTTT. Translation: CASSLIGDPDTQYF.

This chain joins TRBV27 and TRBJ2-3; no firm D call. The V gene lost 7 bases and the J gene lost 0 bases, with 14 bases spanning the gap. CDR3 length equals 15 residues. CDR1 MNHEY and CDR2 SMNVEV come from the germline V gene (reference sequence). The CDR3 protein is CASIAERPSTDTQYF. The CDR3 region has the DNA TGTGCCAGCATCGCCGAGCGTCCCAGCACAGATACGCAGTATTTT.

This clonotype was observed a few times. V is TRBV9 and J is TRBJ2-7; D may be TRBD1 (6 bases). V lost 0 bases, J lost 0 bases, and 13 bases lay in between. Germline V gene data show CDR1 as SGDLS and CDR2 as YYNGEE. The CDR3 is 16 amino acids. The CDR3: CASSVEGDPFSYEQYF. Here the CDR3 DNA reads TGTGCCAGCAGCGTAGAGGGGGACCCCTTCTCCTACGAGCAGTACTTC.

This clonotype was detected only a few times. The chain joins TRBV5-1 to TRBJ2-5; 9 positions match TRBD1. CDR3 length: 16 residues. V was pared by 4 bases and J by 5 bases, with 12 bases of the junction left unmatched. CDR1 is SGHRS and CDR2 is YFSETQ in the germline V gene. Here the CDR3 reads CASSLGGQGVLETQYF. The CDR3 nucleotides read TGCGCCAGCAGCCTCGGGGGACAGGGAGTTTTGGAGACCCAGTACTTC.

This clonotype was counted between two and nine times. The chain carries TRBV7-6 and TRBJ2-1; D might be TRBD2 (6 bases). The germline gives CDR1 SGHVS, CDR2 FNYEAQ. Between the trimmed V and J ends, which lost 1 base and 6 bases, there was a span of 13 bases. This CDR3 has 15 residues. Written as DNA, the CDR3 is TGTGCCAGCAGCTTAGGGTCAGCCGGGGGCAATGAGCAGTTCTTC. Amino acid sequence: CASSLGSAGGNEQFF.

This clonotype appeared a few times. The J gene is TRBJ2-4, the V gene TRBV6-2 or TRBV6-3, with D perhaps matching TRBD2 (5 bases). CDR3 length: 15 residues. The germline V gene has CDR1 MNHEY and CDR2 SVGEGT. With 2 bases removed from V and 1 base from J, the gap between germline ends came to 9 bases. Written as DNA, the CDR3 is TGTGCCAGCAGTTACCGGGATCTCGCCAAAAACATTCAGTACTTC. Residues: CASSYRDLAKNIQYF.

The CDR3 region is CASSPNRPGDGYTF. CDR3 DNA: TGTGCCAGCAGCCCCAACAGGCCAGGGGACGGCTACACCTTC. The V call is TRBV16, the J call TRBJ1-2; a possible D gene is TRBD1 (6 bases). Germline lookup yields CDR1 KGHSY and CDR2 FQNENV. The V end lost 4 bases, the J end lost 8 bases, and 17 bases lay between the germline ends. This CDR3 has 14 amino acids.

This clonotype has a handful of counts. The CDR3 DNA reads TGTGCCAGCAGCCCAGACAGGGGATGGATTTCACCCCTCCACTTT. As protein: CASSPDRGWISPLHF. The chain couples TRBV12-3 or TRBV12-4 to TRBJ1-6, with 8 bases fitting TRBD1. This CDR3 has 15 residues. V lost 6 bases to trimming and J lost 9 bases; unmatched junction nucleotides: 10.

This clonotype was found a few times. The chain links TRBV5-1 to TRBJ2-3; 8 bases fit TRBD2. V shed 1 base and J 4 bases; nucleotides not matched to a gene: 5. This CDR3 region has 15 residues. Germline CDR1 is SGHRS and CDR2 is YFSETQ. CDR3 protein: CASSLSGGKADTQYF. Written as DNA, the CDR3 is TGCGCCAGCAGCTTGAGCGGGGGTAAGGCAGATACGCAGTATTTT.